Each of the 8 T cell receptor beta chains below was sequenced from the same sample in a study of cytomegalovirus exposure and HLA in healthy donors (dated by TCRdb to 2016 to 2017). Library preparation used the immunoSEQ multiplex PCR assay. For the multiplex PCR, a mixture combining 60 forward primers for TCR Vbeta segments and 13 reverse primers for TCR Jbeta segments was used. Entries here come from immuneACCESS through TCRdb and include only in-frame sequences with V and J called. Some clones fail to appear in such tables; in the studies checked, an unresolved V gene covers under half of the shortfall, and the cause of the remainder is unknown. The sample data list approximately 200,000 clones, and 75% to 80% of these were observed just once. The top ten constitute 1.5% to 2% of the sample. Input material: PBMCs. The receptors derive from a man younger than 35 in good health and CMV-seronegative.

V and J are TRBV6-6 and TRBJ1-2; a weak D match, TRBD1 (6 bases). Germline V gene data show CDR1 as MNHNY and CDR2 as SVGAGI (reference sequence). V dropped 5 bases and J dropped 4 bases, with 14 bases sitting between them. CDR3 length: 14 amino acids. CDR3 nucleotide sequence: TGTGCCAGCAGTCAAAGGACAGACAGCTATGGCTACACCTTC. Translation: CASSQRTDSYGYTF.

The chain uses TRBV9 and TRBJ2-3; 8 bases line up with TRBD2. J was trimmed by 4 bases and V by 3 bases; bases with no gene match: 4. CDR1 and CDR2 from the germline V gene are SGDLS and YYNGEE. The length of the CDR3 is 14 residues. This CDR3 reads CASSGTTSADTQYF. Here the CDR3 DNA reads TGTGCCAGCAGCGGTACGACTAGCGCAGATACGCAGTATTTT.

This clone was recorded only once. The chain uses TRBV7-9 and TRBJ2-4; D perhaps matches TRBD1 (6 bases). Trimming took off 5 bases at V and 8 bases at J, with 19 bases between the two ends. Germline CDR1 SEHNR, CDR2 FQNEAQ (reference sequence). The CDR3 totals 15 residues. Here the CDR3 reads CASSPNQGRGDIQYF. The DNA of the CDR3 is TGTGCCAGCAGCCCTAATCAGGGGAGAGGAGACATTCAGTACTTC. Combining the CDR3 with reference TRBV7-9 and TRBJ2-4 gives the whole variable domain DTGVSQNPRHKITKRGQNVTFRCDPISEHNRLYWYRQTLGQGPEFLTYFQNEAQLEKSRLLSDRFSAERPKGSFSTLEIQRTEQGDSAMYLCASSPNQGRGDIQYFGAGTRLSVL.

The chain is built from TRBV27 and TRBJ2-5, with D unclear. Germline CDR1 and CDR2: MNHEY and SMNVEV (reference sequence). V was trimmed by 7 bases and J by 4 bases, leaving 7 bases between them. The CDR3 has 11 amino acids. CDR3 nucleotide sequence: TGTGCCAGCATATCCCCAGAGACCCAGTACTTC. It codes for CASISPETQYF.

On this clone itself: One end of the junction varies from germline; a read error may be responsible. This chain uses TRBV7-9 with TRBJ1-1, with TRBD1 matching over 10 bases. CDR3 length equals 18 residues. Germline CDR1 reads SEHNR; CDR2 reads FQNEAQ (reference sequence). The CDR3 region is CSSSSTSGTGALNTEAFF. CDR3 coding DNA: TGTTCCAGCAGCTCAACGTCCGGGACAGGGGCACTCAACACTGAAGCTTTCTTT.

CDR3 region: CASSFETAPSYEQYF. CDR3 nucleotide sequence: TGTGCCAGCAGTTTTGAGACAGCTCCCTCCTACGAGCAGTACTTC. The chain uses TRBV27 and TRBJ2-7; D may be TRBD1 (5 bases). The V and J ends lost 3 bases and 0 bases respectively, with 12 bases between them. CDR3 length: 15 amino acids. CDR1 and CDR2 from the germline V gene are MNHEY and SMNVEV (reference sequence).

The genes are TRBV6-1 and TRBJ2-1, with D hard to call. This CDR3 is 12 amino acids long. V was pared by 8 bases and J by 2 bases, with 7 bases between. Per germline, CDR1 MNHNS and CDR2 SASEGT. CDR3 bases: TGTGCCAGCGGTGGAGCCTACAATGAGCAGTTCTTC. Translated, it gives CASGGAYNEQFF.

This rearrangement joins TRBV6-1 to TRBJ2-2; 9 bases are shared with TRBD1. The CDR3 covers 13 residues. Germline values: CDR1 MNHNS, CDR2 SASEGT. With V trimmed by 6 bases and J by 13 bases, 9 bases remained unmatched. Here the CDR3 DNA reads TGTGCCAGCAGGGCCGGGACAGGGTGTGTGCTGTTTTTT. Translating gives CASRAGTGCVLFF.